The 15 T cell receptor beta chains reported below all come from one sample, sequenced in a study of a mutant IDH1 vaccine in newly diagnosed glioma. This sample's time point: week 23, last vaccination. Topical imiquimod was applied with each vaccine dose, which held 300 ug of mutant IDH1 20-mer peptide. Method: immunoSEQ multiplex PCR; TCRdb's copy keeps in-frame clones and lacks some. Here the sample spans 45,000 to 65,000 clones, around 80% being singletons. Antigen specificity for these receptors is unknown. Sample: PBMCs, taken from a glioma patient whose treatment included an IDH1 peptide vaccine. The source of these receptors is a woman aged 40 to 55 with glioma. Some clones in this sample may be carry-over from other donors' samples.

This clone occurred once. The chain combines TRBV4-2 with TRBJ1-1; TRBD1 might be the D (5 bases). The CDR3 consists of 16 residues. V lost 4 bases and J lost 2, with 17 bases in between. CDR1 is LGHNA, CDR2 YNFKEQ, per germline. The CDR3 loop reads CASSPPRGRGNTEAFF. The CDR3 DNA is TGTGCCAGCAGCCCACCGAGGGGACGGGGCAACACTGAAGCTTTCTTT.

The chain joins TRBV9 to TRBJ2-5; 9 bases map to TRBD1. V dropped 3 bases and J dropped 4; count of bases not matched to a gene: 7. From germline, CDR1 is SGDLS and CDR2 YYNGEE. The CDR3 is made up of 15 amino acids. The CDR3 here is CASSARQGGAETQYF. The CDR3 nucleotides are TGTGCCAGCAGCGCCCGACAGGGGGGAGCAGAGACCCAGTACTTC.

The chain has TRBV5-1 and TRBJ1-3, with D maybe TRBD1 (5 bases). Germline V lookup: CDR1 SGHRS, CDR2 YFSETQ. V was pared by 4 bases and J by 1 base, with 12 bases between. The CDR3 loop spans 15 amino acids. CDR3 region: CASSAQGGSGNTIYF. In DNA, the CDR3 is TGCGCCAGCAGCGCCCAGGGCGGTTCTGGAAACACCATATATTTT. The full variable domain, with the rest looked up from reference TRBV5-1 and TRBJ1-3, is KAGVTQTPRYLIKTRGQQVTLSCSPISGHRSVSWYQQTPGQGLQFLFEYFSETQRNKGNFPGRFSGRQFSNSRSEMNVSTLELGDSALYLCASSAQGGSGNTIYFGEGSWLTVV.

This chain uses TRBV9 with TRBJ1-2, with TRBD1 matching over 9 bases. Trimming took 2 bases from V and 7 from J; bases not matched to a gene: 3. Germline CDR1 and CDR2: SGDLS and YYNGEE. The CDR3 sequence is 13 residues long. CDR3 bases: TGTGCCAGCAGCGTGGACAGGGGAGTTGGCTACACCTTC. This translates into CASSVDRGVGYTF.

The CDR3 reads CASSSWLDSGNTIYF. The CDR3 DNA follows: TGTGCCAGCAGCTCGTGGTTAGACAGCGGAAACACCATATATTTT. The chain couples TRBV7-6 to TRBJ1-3, with D possibly being TRBD1 (5 bases). The ends were cut back, 4 bases at V and 4 bases at J, with 14 bases in the middle. This CDR3 contains 15 residues. Germline-derived CDR1 and CDR2 are SGHVS and FNYEAQ.

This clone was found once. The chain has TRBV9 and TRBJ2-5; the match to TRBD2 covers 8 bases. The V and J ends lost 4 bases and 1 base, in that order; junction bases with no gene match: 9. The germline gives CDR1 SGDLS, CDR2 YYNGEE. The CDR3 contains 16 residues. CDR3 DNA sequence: TGTGCCAGCAGCTCGGGTAGCGGGACCTTCCAAGAGACCCAGTACTTC. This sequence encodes CASSSGSGTFQETQYF.

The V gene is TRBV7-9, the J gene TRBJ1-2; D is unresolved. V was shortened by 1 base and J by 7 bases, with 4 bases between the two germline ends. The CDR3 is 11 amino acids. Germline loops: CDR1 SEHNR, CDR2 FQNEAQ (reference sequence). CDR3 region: CASSLEGGYTF. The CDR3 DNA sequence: TGTGCCAGCAGCTTAGAGGGTGGCTACACCTTC.

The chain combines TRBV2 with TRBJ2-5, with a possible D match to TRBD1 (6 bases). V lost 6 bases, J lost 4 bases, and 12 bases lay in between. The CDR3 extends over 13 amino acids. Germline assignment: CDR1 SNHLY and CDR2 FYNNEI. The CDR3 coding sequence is TGTGCCAGCAGGGCCTTAGGGGGAGAGACCCAGTACTTC. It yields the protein CASRALGGETQYF.

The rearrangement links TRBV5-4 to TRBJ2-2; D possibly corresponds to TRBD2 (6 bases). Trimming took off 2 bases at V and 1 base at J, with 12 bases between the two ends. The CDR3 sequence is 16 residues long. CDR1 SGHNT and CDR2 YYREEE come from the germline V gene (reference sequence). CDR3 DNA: TGTGCCAGCAGCTTCGATAGCGGCCAGAACACCGGGGAGCTGTTTTTT. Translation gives CASSFDSGQNTGELFF. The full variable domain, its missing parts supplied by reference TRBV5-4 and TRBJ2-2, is ETGVTQSPTHLIKTRGQQVTLRCSSQSGHNTVSWYQQALGQGPQFIFQYYREEENGRGNFPPRFSGLQFPNYSSELNVNALELDDSALYLCASSFDSGQNTGELFFGEGSRLTVL.

CDR3 region: CACRVLPAGTQYF. For the CDR3, the DNA is TGTGCCTGTCGGGTGCTCCCCGCTGGGACCCAGTACTTC. The chain is built from TRBV27 and TRBJ2-5; D gene ambiguous. The CDR3 runs 13 residues. Germline-derived CDR1 and CDR2 are MNHEY and SMNVEV (reference sequence). Trimming cost V 11 bases and J 7 bases, with 20 bases left between them.

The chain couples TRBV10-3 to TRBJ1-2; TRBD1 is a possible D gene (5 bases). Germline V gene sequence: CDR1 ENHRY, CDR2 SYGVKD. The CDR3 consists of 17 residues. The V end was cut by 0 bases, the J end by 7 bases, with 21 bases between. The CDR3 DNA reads TGTGCCATCAGTGAGTCCCGTACCGTCGAGGGGCCCCTTGGCTACACCTTC. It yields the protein CAISESRTVEGPLGYTF.

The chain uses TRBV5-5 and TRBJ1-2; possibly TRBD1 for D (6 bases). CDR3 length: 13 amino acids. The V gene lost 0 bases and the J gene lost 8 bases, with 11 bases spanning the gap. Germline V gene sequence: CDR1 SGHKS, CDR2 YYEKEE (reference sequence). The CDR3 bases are TGTGCCAGCAGCTTGGCGGGGGCGAGAGGCTACACCTTC. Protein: CASSLAGARGYTF.

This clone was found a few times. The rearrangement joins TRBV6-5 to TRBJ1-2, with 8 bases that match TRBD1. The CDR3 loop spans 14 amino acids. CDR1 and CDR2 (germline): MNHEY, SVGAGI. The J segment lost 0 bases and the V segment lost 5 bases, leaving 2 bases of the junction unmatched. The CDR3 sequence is CASSRTGPNYGYTF. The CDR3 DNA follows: TGTGCCAGCAGTAGGACAGGGCCTAACTATGGCTACACCTTC.

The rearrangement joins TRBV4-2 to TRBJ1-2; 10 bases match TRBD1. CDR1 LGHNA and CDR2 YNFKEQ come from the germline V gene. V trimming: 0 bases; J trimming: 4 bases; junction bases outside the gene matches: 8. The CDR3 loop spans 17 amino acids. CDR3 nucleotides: TGTGCCAGCAGCCAAGACCGAGACAGGGGGCAGGTCTATGGCTACACCTTC. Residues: CASSQDRDRGQVYGYTF.

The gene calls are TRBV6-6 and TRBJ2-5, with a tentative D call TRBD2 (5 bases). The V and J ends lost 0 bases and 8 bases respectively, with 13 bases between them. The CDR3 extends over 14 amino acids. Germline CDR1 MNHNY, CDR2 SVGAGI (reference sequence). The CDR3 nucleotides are TGTGCCAGCAGTTACTCGGGCCAGAGGGAAACCCAGTACTTC. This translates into CASSYSGQRETQYF.